The source of this T cell receptor (beta chain) is a study of T cell changes during pregnancy in multiple sclerosis (dated by TCRdb to about 2019). A note on the overall study: The study examined how the T cell repertoire changed over the course of pregnancy in women with multiple sclerosis.

The method was the immunoSEQ multiplex PCR assay. Here the immuneACCESS table is served through TCRdb, limited to in-frame sequences with V and J called. Missing clones are a known gap in these copies; in checked studies unresolved V genes cover under half, and the rest lacks a known reason. Across this sample there are approximately 60,000 clones, with more than 85% seen only once. The top ten clones comprise 3.5% to 4.5% of the sample. The count of this clone is one. The antigen it recognizes is unknown. Per-nucleotide qualities are absent, and no much larger clonotype sits a single base away. The CDR3 sequence holds 13 residues, the cysteine and phenylalanine included. Only the CDR3 region is kept as DNA, spanning 39 bases read in frame from base 1. V loses 5 bases of germline sequence and J loses 0 bases, and the interval between the two ends is 8 bases. CDR1 and CDR2 are drawn from the germline V gene: SGHNT, YENEEA.

The clonotype was recovered from a female donor in good health, enrolled as a control in a pregnancy study. The chain is assembled from TRBV11-3 and TRBJ2-7; 5 matching bases give a weak D call of TRBD2. The specimen was peripheral blood, collected after pregnancy. CDR3 sequence: CASSARGSYEQYF. The nucleotide sequence reads as follows: TGTGCCAGCAGCGCACGGGGCTCCTACGAGCAGTACTTC.